This entry lists 27 T cell receptor beta chains sequenced from one sample in a study of radiation and T cells in renal cell carcinoma. Sequencing used immunoSEQ multiplex PCR; TCRdb keeps in-frame clones, though not all of them. Among 120,000 to 150,000 clones, 86% were seen once, and the ten largest hold 15% to 20%. Time point meaning: blood 4 weeks post-SBRT, at nephrectomy. Treatment indicated: 15 Gy SBRT to primary tumor, nephrectomy 4 weeks later. The sample consisted of blood, taken from a patient whose treatment included radiotherapy and nephrectomy. Receptors originate from a woman aged 45-60 years with renal cell carcinoma.

The chain has TRBV9 and TRBJ2-3; D is perhaps TRBD2 (7 bases). From germline, CDR1 is SGDLS and CDR2 YYNGEE. V gave up 3 bases and J gave up 4 bases, with 18 bases separating them. The CDR3 runs 16 residues. The CDR3 protein is CASSAMGAGVSDTQYF. CDR3 sequence (DNA): TGTGCCAGCAGCGCGATGGGGGCGGGGGTATCAGATACGCAGTATTTT.

V gene TRBV7-2 combines with J gene TRBJ1-2, with no clear D. CDR1 and CDR2 (germline): SGHTA, FQGNSA. The germline V and J ends were trimmed by 5 bases and 12 bases, with 13 bases remaining between them. The CDR3 loop spans 11 amino acids. CDR3: CASSQIAVDTF. The DNA of the CDR3 is TGTGCCAGCAGCCAGATCGCGGTGGACACCTTC.

The chain links TRBV2 to TRBJ1-4, with D uncertain. This CDR3 comprises 11 residues. V was trimmed by 5 bases and J by 8 bases, leaving 6 bases between them. Germline lookup yields CDR1 SNHLY and CDR2 FYNNEI. CDR3 bases: TGTGCCAGCAGTCCCAAGGAAAAACTGTTTTTT. This codes for CASSPKEKLFF.

The CDR3 reads CASQLDRDNSEQYF. The DNA of the CDR3 is TGTGCCAGCCAACTGGACCGGGACAACTCCGAGCAGTACTTC. The J gene is TRBJ2-7, the V gene TRBV18; D might be TRBD1 (6 bases). Germline CDR1 is KGHSH and CDR2 is LQKENI. V lost 8 bases and J lost 6, with 20 bases in between. The CDR3 loop spans 14 amino acids.

The rearrangement joins TRBV6-1 to TRBJ1-1; no clear D gene. The CDR3 has 12 amino acids. Germline V gene sequence: CDR1 MNHNS, CDR2 SASEGT. With 4 bases removed from V and 1 base from J, the gap between germline ends came to 4 bases. CDR3 DNA sequence: TGTGCCAGCAGTGGAGGGAACACTGAAGCTTTCTTT. Its protein is CASSGGNTEAFF.

The chain carries TRBV7-2 and TRBJ2-7, with D unclear. Germline V lookup: CDR1 SGHTA, CDR2 FQGNSA. The length of the CDR3 is 12 residues. Trimming stripped 5 bases from V and 6 bases from J, with 11 bases between. CDR3 bases: TGTGCCAGCAGCCATACTCTCCCCGAGCAGTACTTC. It codes for CASSHTLPEQYF.

This sequence joins TRBV2 and TRBJ1-1, with D perhaps matching TRBD1 (6 bases). Trimming removed 10 bases from V and 3 bases from J, with 21 bases in between. This CDR3 spans 15 amino acids. CDR1 SNHLY and CDR2 FYNNEI come from the germline V gene. The CDR3 protein is CATRRAGEKDTEAFF. In nucleotides, the CDR3 is TGTGCCACGCGCAGGGCAGGGGAAAAGGACACTGAAGCTTTCTTT.

The chain uses TRBV4-2 and TRBJ2-3, with D uncertain. In germline, CDR1 is LGHNA, CDR2 YNFKEQ. V lost 2 bases and J 1 base, leaving 16 bases between the germline ends. The CDR3 contains 17 residues. The CDR3 DNA reads as TGTGCCAGCAGCCAAACAAAGTCAGCCGGAGGCACAGATACGCAGTATTTT. It encodes CASSQTKSAGGTDTQYF.

V and J are TRBV5-6 and TRBJ2-5; the match to TRBD1 covers 8 bases. J lost 5 bases, V lost 4 bases, and 4 bases had no gene match. Germline V gene sequence: CDR1 SGHDT, CDR2 YYEEEE. This CDR3 has 13 amino acids. CDR3 in DNA: TGTGCCAGCAGCCAGGGGGCATGGGAGACCCAGTACTTC. Translated, it gives CASSQGAWETQYF.

V is TRBV15 and J is TRBJ2-4; D uncertain. CDR1 is LNHNV and CDR2 is YYDKDF in the germline V gene (reference sequence). The CDR3 runs to 14 residues. The V end lost 0 bases, the J end lost 1 base, and 4 bases lay between the germline ends. The DNA for the CDR3 is TGTGCCACCAGCAGAGACGCGGCCAAAAACATTCAGTACTTC. Translated: CATSRDAAKNIQYF.

The chain uses TRBV10-1 and TRBJ2-1; 7 bases fit TRBD1. J lost 3 bases, V lost 0 bases, and 8 bases had no gene match. The CDR3 is made up of 17 amino acids. Germline V gene data show CDR1 as WNHNN and CDR2 as SYGVQD (reference sequence). The CDR3 region is CASSESRTGGFYNEQFF. CDR3 coding DNA: TGCGCCAGCAGTGAGTCCCGGACAGGTGGGTTCTACAATGAGCAGTTCTTC.

The chain links TRBV5-1 to TRBJ2-7; maybe TRBD2 (6 bases). Trimming cost V 2 bases and J 0 bases, with 9 bases left between them. Germline CDR1 is SGHRS and CDR2 is YFSETQ. The CDR3 has 14 amino acids. The CDR3 nucleotides are TGCGCCAGCAGCTTTGCTAGCGCCTCCTACGAGCAGTACTTC. Encoded protein: CASSFASASYEQYF.

CDR3 bases: TGTGCCAGCAGCGTAGCTAAGGATAAGTGGGAGACCCAGTACTTC. It translates to CASSVAKDKWETQYF. The chain links TRBV9 to TRBJ2-5, with unresolved D. Between the trimmed V and J ends, which lost 0 bases and 5 bases, there was a span of 14 bases. The CDR3 has 15 amino acids. Germline V gene lookup returns CDR1 SGDLS and CDR2 YYNGEE.

On this clone itself: Other DNA sequences from this sample encode an identical CDR3 as well. The chain employs TRBV7-2 and TRBJ1-2, with D unresolved. The CDR3 loop spans 13 amino acids. In germline, CDR1 is SGHTA, CDR2 FQGNSA. Deletions cut 0 bases from V and 4 bases from J, with 6 bases between. CDR3 residues: CASSLAGRYGYTF. The CDR3 DNA reads TGTGCCAGCAGCTTAGCAGGGCGCTATGGCTACACCTTC.

The V gene is TRBV7-9, the J gene TRBJ2-2, with no clear D. The CDR3 spans 13 residues. The germline V gene has CDR1 SEHNR and CDR2 FQNEAQ (reference sequence). Between the trimmed V and J ends, which lost 2 bases and 4 bases, there was a span of 5 bases. CDR3 bases: TGTGCCAGCAGCTTACCGGGCACCGGGGAGCTGTTTTTT. It translates to CASSLPGTGELFF.

This chain joins TRBV7-9 and TRBJ1-4, with 8 bases that match TRBD1. The junction had 4 bases not matched to a gene; V was cut back by 0 bases and J by 7 bases. The germline CDR1 and CDR2 sequences are SEHNR and FQNEAQ (reference sequence). CDR3 size: 15 residues. The CDR3 region has the DNA TGTGCCAGCAGCTTAGCGCCAGACAGGGGTGAAAAACTGTTTTTT. Translated, it gives CASSLAPDRGEKLFF.

This clone was detected only once. The chain recombines TRBV2 with TRBJ2-3; possibly TRBD2 for D (5 bases). The CDR3 runs 14 residues. V dropped 7 bases and J dropped 1 base, with 12 bases sitting between them. Per germline, CDR1 SNHLY and CDR2 FYNNEI. The CDR3 loop reads CASNPEGGTDTQYF. The CDR3 DNA sequence: TGTGCCAGCAACCCCGAGGGAGGCACAGATACGCAGTATTTT.

V gene TRBV9 combines with J gene TRBJ2-3, with 10 bases aligning to TRBD1. The CDR3 has 16 amino acids. Germline CDR1 reads SGDLS; CDR2 reads YYNGEE. V was pared by 4 bases and J by 3 bases, with 8 bases of the junction left unmatched. The CDR3 DNA follows: TGTGCCAGCAGCCCCAGACAGGGGGCGAGGACAGATACGCAGTATTTT. Amino acid sequence: CASSPRQGARTDTQYF.

The rearrangement joins TRBV19 to TRBJ1-3, with D maybe TRBD1 (5 bases). The CDR3 covers 14 residues. Trimming pared 7 bases from V and 0 bases from J, leaving 10 bases between. Germline V gives CDR1 LNHDA, CDR2 SQIVND (reference sequence). The CDR3, as DNA: TGTGCCAGTACCAGACAGAGCTCTGGAAACACCATATATTTT. Encoded protein: CASTRQSSGNTIYF.

This chain links TRBV15 with TRBJ2-3, with D possibly TRBD1 on 5 matching bases. CDR1 and CDR2 (germline): LNHNV, YYDKDF (reference sequence). V dropped 4 bases and J dropped 0 bases, with 17 bases sitting between them. CDR3 length: 17 residues. CDR3: CATSIFKAGQSTDTQYF. In DNA form, the CDR3 reads TGTGCCACCAGCATATTCAAGGCAGGGCAAAGCACAGATACGCAGTATTTT.

The chain carries TRBV5-1 and TRBJ2-1; D is uncertain. The CDR3 length is 18 residues. V was cut by 0 bases and J by 1 base, with 17 bases left in between. Looked up from germline, CDR1 is SGHRS and CDR2 is YFSETQ. The CDR3 DNA is TGCGCCAGCAGCTTGGGAGTTTTGGCGGTGAGTTCCTACAATGAGCAGTTCTTC. Translation: CASSLGVLAVSSYNEQFF.

The J gene is TRBJ1-2, the V gene TRBV5-6; TRBD1 matches 7 bases. The CDR3 contains 15 residues. Germline CDR1 and CDR2: SGHDT and YYEEEE. The V gene end was trimmed by 0 bases and the J gene end by 6 bases; junction bases not matched to a gene: 8. Written as DNA, the CDR3 is TGTGCCAGCAGCTTGGTCGACAGGGATTGGAATGGCTACACCTTC. Amino acid sequence: CASSLVDRDWNGYTF. Full variable domain (rest looked up from reference TRBV5-6 and TRBJ1-2): DAGVTQSPTHLIKTRGQQVTLRCSPKSGHDTVSWYQQALGQGPQFIFQYYEEEERQRGNFPDRFSGHQFPNYSSELNVNALLLGDSALYLCASSLVDRDWNGYTFGSGTRLTVV.

The gene calls are TRBV6-5 and TRBJ1-2; D is perhaps TRBD1 (6 bases). This CDR3 is 12 amino acids long. CDR1 MNHEY and CDR2 SVGAGI come from the germline V gene. Trimming took off 8 bases at V and 2 bases at J, with 9 bases between the two ends. The CDR3 DNA reads as TGTGCCAGCCTGGACAGAAACTATGGCTACACCTTC. This encodes CASLDRNYGYTF.

The genes are TRBV19 and TRBJ1-2, with D possibly being TRBD1 (6 bases). The CDR3 extends over 14 amino acids. The germline V and J ends were trimmed by 6 bases and 1 base, with 12 bases remaining between them. Germline V gene lookup returns CDR1 LNHDA and CDR2 SQIVND (reference sequence). In nucleotides, the CDR3 is TGTGCCAGTAGAAACAGGGAGGTTAACTATGGCTACACCTTC. Translation gives CASRNREVNYGYTF.

This clone was counted between two and nine times. The chain links TRBV5-4 to TRBJ2-2; a possible D gene is TRBD2 (5 bases). The V gene's germline CDR1 is SGHNT and CDR2 YYREEE (reference sequence). The V gene lost 3 bases and the J gene lost 7 bases, with 19 bases spanning the gap. The CDR3 sequence is 16 residues long. The DNA of the CDR3 is TGTGCCAGCAGCTCCGGACTTGGTGGGGAGTTCGGGGAGCTGTTTTTT. Protein product: CASSSGLGGEFGELFF.

This chain connects TRBV9 to TRBJ1-1, with a possible D match to TRBD1 (5 bases). CDR3 length equals 13 residues. Looked up from germline, CDR1 is SGDLS and CDR2 is YYNGEE. Trimming removed 2 bases at V and 5 bases at J, with 10 bases between. CDR3 sequence (DNA): TGTGCCAGCAGCGTTGAGCAGGGTACTGAAGCTTTCTTT. Protein: CASSVEQGTEAFF.

The chain recombines TRBV30 with TRBJ2-3; TRBD2 agrees at 8 bases. This CDR3 comprises 13 residues. Germline V gives CDR1 GTSNPN, CDR2 SVGIG (reference sequence). J was trimmed by 2 bases and V by 8 bases; bases with no gene match: 6. The CDR3 reads CAAGLEFTDTQYF. The CDR3 region has the DNA TGTGCCGCGGGACTAGAGTTCACAGATACGCAGTATTTT.